The T cell receptor (beta chain) described here comes from a study of T-cell reconstitution after alpha-beta-depleted transplantation in children. General study findings and limits: Newly produced T cells mostly provided counts and TCRbeta diversity after one year, as hyperexpanded clones declined. There were reportedly several hundred expanded graft clones from which alpha-beta T cells came about two months after transplant.

The CDR3 totals 11 residues. Looked up from germline, CDR1 is SQVTM and CDR2 is ANQGSEA. V lost 4 bases, J lost 2 bases, and 6 bases lay in between. Molecular barcoding with unique molecular identifiers was used for the TCRbeta library. One entry per CDR3 protein, called by TCRdb with MiXCR from the PCR reads. The sample has 700,000 to 950,000 distinct CDR3 sequences, roughly 15% seen once. This clonotype showed up many times. The antigen is undetermined. The source was PBMCs, mostly from graft donor cells, collected 360 days after TCRalphabeta/CD19-depleted stem cell transplant. The chain is built from TRBV29-1 and TRBJ2-7, with no clear D. This receptor was taken from a male patient younger than 18 who had a stem cell transplant for acute lymphoblastic leukemia, so the T cells may come from the graft donor. The CDR3 DNA follows: TGCAGCGTTGGGGGTCCCTACGAGCAGTACTTC. It encodes CSVGGPYEQYF.